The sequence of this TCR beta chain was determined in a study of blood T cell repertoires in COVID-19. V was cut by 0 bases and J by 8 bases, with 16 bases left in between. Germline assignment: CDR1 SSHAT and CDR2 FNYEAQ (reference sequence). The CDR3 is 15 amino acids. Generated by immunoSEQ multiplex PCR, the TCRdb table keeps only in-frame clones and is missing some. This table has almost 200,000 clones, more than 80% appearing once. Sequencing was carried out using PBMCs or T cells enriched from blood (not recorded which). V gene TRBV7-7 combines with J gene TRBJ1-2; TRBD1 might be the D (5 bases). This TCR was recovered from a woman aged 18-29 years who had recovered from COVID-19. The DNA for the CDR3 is TGTGCCAGCAGCTTAGCGCAACGGGGGTTAGGAGGCTACACCTTC. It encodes CASSLAQRGLGGYTF.